What follows describes a single T cell receptor (beta chain). This clonotype has more than one count but fewer than ten. The antigen this receptor binds is unknown. No much larger clone exists at a distance of one base, and base qualities are not known. There are 11 amino acids in the CDR3, from cysteine to phenylalanine inclusive. The retained sequence is limited to the CDR3, 33 bases, with the frame set at the first base. Trimming costs V 3 bases and J 8 bases, and their ends lie 5 bases apart. CDR1 and CDR2 (LNHDA, SQIVND) derive from the germline V gene (reference sequence). This sample is drawn from a study of T cell repertoires in cytomegalovirus infection (dated by TCRdb to the late 2010s). Regarding the complete study: Alongside well-studied HLA-B-restricted epitopes, the peptide stimulations were aimed at recently identified HLA-C-restricted CMV epitopes, whose presentation resists viral immunomodulation. Because public TCR beta signatures pointed to carriage of CMV infection together with the matching HLA type, the HLA type of each donor mattered for the analysis.

For sequencing, an Illumina HiSeq 1500 was employed. Starting from the raw public reads, TCRdb applied fastp trimming at Q25, assembled clones with MiXCR and retained in-frame beta chains. All rows with the same CDR3 protein become a single entry with the most common DNA and genes. Here the sample has some 500,000 distinct CDR3 sequences; 35% to 50% occur a single time. Of the sample, about 48% is held by the ten largest clones. Summary of the overall study and its limitations: The ex vivo response was dominated by HLA-C-restricted CMV-specific TCR beta clonotypes, which also provided the single most frequent clonotype in two of eight donors. Carriers of CMV infection plus the relevant HLA type were discriminated by the cumulative frequency of public TCR beta family members in the study cohort and in an independent 352-donor cohort.

Reading the label with the study, this specimen's treatment or condition is: in vitro stimulation with specific CMV peptide epitopes to enrich CMV-specific T cells. The source of this sequence is a human donor in good health (CMV status not recorded). Some clones in this sample may be carry-over from other donors' samples. The source was cultured PBMCs, collected from culture after CMV antigen stimulation. The chain joins TRBV19 to TRBJ2-1; too little of a D gene remains to name it. The CDR3 here reads CASSILHEQFF. The DNA sequence reads TGTGCCAGTAGTATCCTCCATGAGCAGTTCTTC.